Included here is one TCR beta chain sequence, with context. This sample is drawn from a study of T cell changes during pregnancy in multiple sclerosis. Clones were sequenced by immunoSEQ multiplex PCR, and TCRdb holds only the in-frame ones, with some missing. The data show 90,000 to 100,000 clones, about 92% seen once. Trimming stripped 1 base from V and 7 bases from J, with 8 bases between. Looked up from germline, CDR1 is SGHTA and CDR2 is FQGNSA. The CDR3 covers 13 residues. The V gene is TRBV7-2, the J gene TRBJ2-1; D perhaps matches TRBD1 (6 bases). The sample in question was peripheral blood, obtained after pregnancy. This clonotype was obtained from a female donor in good health, enrolled as a control in a pregnancy study. The CDR3 protein is CASSLGDINEQFF. The CDR3 region has the DNA TGTGCCAGCAGCTTAGGGGACATTAATGAGCAGTTCTTC.